These 14 T cell receptor beta chains originate from one sample sequenced in a study of memory CD4+ T cells and cytomegalovirus serostatus (dated by TCRdb to the late 2010s). Single viable CD3+CD4+CD8-CD45RO+ cells were sorted as memory CD4+ T cells on a FACSAria II. Library generation was performed with the immunoSEQ multiplex PCR assay. Held by TCRdb, this immuneACCESS table contains in-frame sequences only and omits some clones. Under half of the omission traces to an unresolved V gene where checked; the cause of the rest is unknown. For this sample there are 55,000 to 65,000 clones; 82% appear just once. Jointly, the top ten make up 0.5% of the sample. Material for sequencing was memory CD4+ T cells from blood. The origin of the receptors is an adult in good health and CMV-seronegative. Some clones in this sample may be carry-over from other donors' samples.

The chain links TRBV2 to TRBJ2-3, with TRBD2 matching 9 bases. Looked up from germline, CDR1 is SNHLY and CDR2 is FYNNEI. The CDR3 consists of 15 residues. The V gene end was trimmed by 3 bases and the J gene end by 1 base; junction bases not matched to a gene: 2. CDR3 in DNA: TGTGCCAGCAGTGAGCGGGAGGGGGGCACAGATACGCAGTATTTT. Amino acids: CASSEREGGTDTQYF.

The V gene is TRBV4-2, the J gene TRBJ1-2; possible D gene TRBD1, 5 bases. The CDR3 loop spans 15 amino acids. Trimming shortened V by 3 bases and J by 3 bases, and 14 bases separated the two germline ends. CDR1 is LGHNA and CDR2 is YNFKEQ in the germline V gene. CDR3 in amino acids: CASSHAGTADYGYTF. CDR3 nucleotides: TGTGCCAGCAGCCACGCAGGGACCGCGGACTATGGCTACACCTTC.

The gene calls are TRBV7-9 and TRBJ2-1; no firm D call. V lost 1 base and J lost 8, with 3 bases in between. The CDR3 contains 11 residues. The germline gives CDR1 SEHNR, CDR2 FQNEAQ (reference sequence). CDR3 nucleotides: TGTGCCAGCAGCTTAGAGGATGAGCAGTTCTTC. Its translation is CASSLEDEQFF.

The rearrangement links TRBV6-5 to TRBJ2-1; TRBD1 or TRBD2 may be the D gene (5 bases each). Trimming removed 2 bases at V and 7 bases at J, with 12 bases between. The CDR3 covers 14 residues. Germline loops: CDR1 MNHEY, CDR2 SVGAGI. The CDR3 loop is CASSYTWGGNEQFF. As DNA, the CDR3 is TGTGCCAGCAGTTACACATGGGGCGGGAATGAGCAGTTCTTC.

The chain combines TRBV10-3 with TRBJ2-1; 10 positions agree with TRBD2. Unmatched junction bases numbered 5, after V lost 6 bases and J lost 0 bases. Germline V gene sequence: CDR1 ENHRY, CDR2 SYGVKD. The CDR3 is 16 residues long. The CDR3 DNA reads TGTGCCATCAGCCCTAGCGGGGGTAGCTCCTACAATGAGCAGTTCTTC. Amino acids: CAISPSGGSSYNEQFF.

The chain carries TRBV6-6 and TRBJ2-5; 7 bases line up with TRBD2. The V segment lost 5 bases and the J segment 7 bases; nucleotides outside the gene matches: 1. This CDR3 is built from 11 residues. Germline V gene data show CDR1 as MNHNY and CDR2 as SVGAGI (reference sequence). The DNA of the CDR3 is TGTGCCAGCAGTCCGGGAGGGACCCAGTACTTC. Residues: CASSPGGTQYF.

The CDR3 nucleotides read TGTGCCAGTAGTATGCCGGGACTAGCGGGAGGGCGCGAGCAGTACTTC. Translation gives CASSMPGLAGGREQYF. This chain uses TRBV19 with TRBJ2-7; 16 positions match TRBD2. V lost 3 bases and J lost 6; bases outside the gene matches: 5. This CDR3 is 16 amino acids long. Germline CDR1 and CDR2: LNHDA and SQIVND (reference sequence).

The rearrangement uses TRBV11-1 and TRBJ2-3, with D perhaps matching TRBD1 (5 bases). Looked up from germline, CDR1 is SGHAT and CDR2 is FQDESV (reference sequence). Trimming took off 4 bases at V and 4 bases at J, with 18 bases between the two ends. The CDR3 length is 16 residues. The CDR3 DNA sequence: TGTGCCAGCAGCTCCGCGCTGGGGCCAAGCGCAGATACGCAGTATTTT. This gives the protein CASSSALGPSADTQYF. Full variable domain (outside the CDR3, taken from reference TRBV11-1 and TRBJ2-3): EAEVAQSPRYKITEKSQAVAFWCDPISGHATLYWYRQILGQGPELLVQFQDESVVDDSQLPKDRFSAERLKGVDSTLKIQPAELGDSAMYLCASSSALGPSADTQYFGPGTRLTVL.

The chain recombines TRBV10-3 with TRBJ1-6; no reliable D call. CDR3 size: 13 residues. Looked up from germline, CDR1 is ENHRY and CDR2 is SYGVKD. Trimming stripped 4 bases from V and 9 bases from J, with 10 bases between. For the CDR3, the DNA is TGTGCCATCAGTGGTGGGTCCGGTTCACCCCTCCACTTT. This sequence encodes CAISGGSGSPLHF.

The chain links TRBV4-3 to TRBJ2-6; no clear D. V lost 4 bases to trimming and J lost 1 base, with 14 bases between them. From germline, CDR1 is LGHNA and CDR2 YSLEER. The CDR3 has 17 residues. CDR3 coding DNA: TGCGCCAGCAGCCTCCGGGTTCTTCTTTCTGGGGCCAACGTCCTGACTTTC. It encodes CASSLRVLLSGANVLTF.

CDR3 region: CASSLAADVFEQYF. CDR3 DNA sequence: TGCGCCAGCAGCTTGGCGGCAGACGTCTTTGAGCAGTACTTC. This sequence joins TRBV5-1 and TRBJ2-7; D ambiguous. The CDR3 extends over 14 amino acids. The V and J ends lost 0 bases and 7 bases respectively, with 14 bases between them. Germline lookup yields CDR1 SGHRS and CDR2 YFSETQ.

This clone was seen a single time. The chain links TRBV18 to TRBJ2-7, with 7 bases that match TRBD1. There are 14 residues in the CDR3. V shed 4 bases and J 1 base; nucleotides not matched to a gene: 4. Germline CDR1 KGHSH, CDR2 LQKENI. CDR3 residues: CASSLEQGSYEQYF. The CDR3 region has the DNA TGTGCCAGCTCACTGGAACAGGGGTCCTACGAGCAGTACTTC.

The chain uses TRBV28 and TRBJ1-1; D remains ambiguous. The CDR3 contains 14 residues. V was pared by 6 bases and J by 1 base, with 12 bases between. Germline V gene data show CDR1 as MDHEN and CDR2 as SYDVKM. CDR3 amino acids: CASSPLFRNTEAFF. As DNA, the CDR3 is TGTGCCAGCAGCCCTCTATTTCGGAACACTGAAGCTTTCTTT.

The rearrangement uses TRBV5-1 and TRBJ2-5; TRBD2 aligns across 15 bases. The germline CDR1 and CDR2 sequences are SGHRS and YFSETQ. Germline trimming cut 3 bases from V and 5 bases from J; bases unmatched to any gene: 5. CDR3 length equals 16 residues. The CDR3 region has the DNA TGCGCCAGCAGCTCCGGACTAGCGGGAGGGCGTGAGACCCAGTACTTC. Residues: CASSSGLAGGRETQYF.